This TCR beta chain was identified during a study of identical twins. Each CDR3 protein gets one entry after TCRdb re-called the 5' RACE reads with MiXCR. The table lists 1.5 million to 2 million distinct CDR3 sequences, around 29% of them singletons. This CDR3 contains 13 residues. Everyone who gave samples was a healthy Caucasian. The V and J genes are TRBV12-3 or TRBV12-4 and TRBJ2-4; 8 bases are a match to TRBD1. The J call may not be correct, given that the DNA end is closer to TRBJ2-5. What was sequenced was cord blood. This clonotype was obtained from a newborn girl in good health. Here the CDR3 DNA reads TGTGCCAGCAGTCGACAGGGGTTGGAGACCCAGTACTTC. Its protein product is CASSRQGLETQYF.